The present T cell receptor (beta chain) was sequenced within a study of shared clonotypes between healthy human individuals. Study results and caveats: Rarefaction demonstrated incomplete sorted-subset sequencing despite large depth. Of the naive CD4 clonotypes, roughly 5% were shared across several donors.

Trimming took 6 bases from V and 4 from J, leaving 6 bases between them. The CDR3 sequence is 10 residues long. CDR1 is SQVTM, CDR2 ANQGSEA, per germline. Clones were sequenced by immunoSEQ multiplex PCR, and TCRdb holds only the in-frame ones, with some missing. This sample has some 1,400,000 clones; roughly 96% occur once, and the top ten carry roughly 1.2%. A word on this clone: What it binds is not known.

The TCR comes from a man aged 25 to 40 in good health. The chain employs TRBV29-1 and TRBJ1-1; D is uncertain. The sequencing sample was made of naive CD4+ T cells sorted from blood. As to subset: CD45RA+ positively selected. The CDR3 sequence: CSVSGTEAFF. The CDR3 DNA sequence: TGCAGCGTAAGCGGCACTGAAGCTTTCTTT. Full variable domain (missing parts from reference TRBV29-1 and TRBJ1-1): SAVISQKPSRDICQRGTSLTIQCQVDSQVTMMFWYRQQPGQSLTLIATANQGSEATYESGFVIDKFPISRPNLTFSTLTVSNMSPEDSSIYLCSVSGTEAFFGQGTRLTVV.